The rows below give T cell receptor beta chains drawn from one sample of a study of graft-versus-host responses after intestinal transplantation. Using immunoSEQ multiplex PCR, the repertoire was profiled, and TCRdb retains in-frame clones only, with some absent. The sample lists about 70,000 clones; 80% to 95% were seen once. For these receptors, no antigen is known. The specimen comprised unstimulated CD8+ T cells sorted from spleen or lymph node cells, sampled before intestinal transplant. The source of these receptors is a human donor who received an intestinal transplant. Both conserved end residues are part of each CDR3.

TRBV11-2	CASSSGEQYF
TRBV7-9	CASSLVTGYGYTF
TRBV2	CTSVPTMNTEAFF
TRBV2	CASEVAGELFF
TRBV7-9	CASEMTGRVYTF
TRBV6-1	CASSEGAGDRVTF
TRBV5-4	CASSLGASEQFF
TRBV5-6	CASSSTYRDLITEAFF
TRBV5-1	CASSLAGWDRLAKNIQYF
TRBV6-5	CASSYPGGSPADEQYF
TRBV13	CASSTPTERVRDRNTEAFF
TRBV9	CASSGGGQNNEQFF
TRBV5-6	CASSARYRGKLTDTQYF
TRBV6-1	CASTPPGGIGYTF
TRBV7-8	CASSPGGQGRVTNEKLFF
TRBV19	CATASRVQGYTF
TRBV11-1	CASTEGGTGSEQYF
TRBV5-8	CASSPDSSGNTIYF
TRBV15	CATSSPGTGDQETQYF
TRBV4-2	CASSPLGGEMGDMQYF
TRBV4-2	CASSQGVGAIQETQYF
TRBV5-4	CASRAGAKDNTF
TRBV4-1	CASSTRQSEVEKLFF
TRBV11-2	CASSPREARSEKLFF
TRBV6-1	CASSEDRQDGYTF
TRBV13	CASSLGIEQGRRETQYF
TRBV4-1	CASSQDRGHEQFF
TRBV7-9	CASNPVGSGGIGELFF
TRBV5-1	CASSLEGVRGTEAFF
TRBV21-1	CASSKAWDRGPETQYF
TRBV7-7	CASSLGDRGQYEQYF
TRBV13	CASSGRGLDSPLHF
TRBV6-1	CASSGDRANTGELFF
TRBV5-4	CASSLALAAAHEQFF
TRBV11-2	CASSFSLVANTEAFF
TRBV5-1	CASSGGLVGNEKLFF
TRBV4-1	CASSQKGVGTEQYF
TRBV10-3	CAISESGTYEQYF
TRBV29-1	CSGGRNTEAFF
TRBV5-1	CASSPDGPTGFGYTF
TRBV5-1	CASSYPEGGTYNEQFF
TRBV2	CASSVSGGANEQFF
TRBV6-5	CASSWTGQETQYF
TRBV10-3	CAIGDKTTYEQYF
TRBV7-9	CASSYAIRQSYLGQFF
TRBV5-4	CASTIAGGLETQYF
TRBV27	CASRDSWNTEAFF
TRBV13	CASSPPGLAGEHPSYEQYF